Listed below are T cell receptor beta chains from one sample, sequenced in a study of blood T cell repertoires in COVID-19. The data were produced by immunoSEQ multiplex PCR, yet TCRdb's version contains in-frame clones alone and is incomplete. The sample yields fewer than 250,000 clones, roughly four fifths seen once. Specimen: peripheral blood. These receptors were obtained from a man in his fifties or sixties with acute or convalescent COVID-19. The CDR3 runs from the conserved cysteine through the conserved F or W. A D gene is named only where the DNA matches it firmly. The size field is filled for only some rows; it gives once, few, many or a size class.

V gene,D gene,clone size,J gene,CDR3 length,CDR3 DNA,CDR3 protein
TRBV7-6,-,-,TRBJ2-5,15,TGTGCCAGCAGCTCACAGGGTGGAGGCGGGGAGACCCAGTACTTC,CASSSQGGGGETQYF
TRBV7-3,TRBD1,-,TRBJ1-1,13,TGTGCCAGCAGCTCCGACAGGGGCACTGAAGCTTTCTTT,CASSSDRGTEAFF
TRBV19,-,-,TRBJ2-7,14,TGTGCCAGTAGTATCCTAGGGGATCGGTACGAGCAGTACTTC,CASSILGDRYEQYF
TRBV11-1,TRBD1,few,TRBJ1-2,14,TGTGCCAGCAGTTCCGGGACAGGGGACTATGGCTACACCTTC,CASSSGTGDYGYTF
TRBV24-1,-,once,TRBJ2-5,15,TGTGCCACCAGTGATAAGGGATGGGGGGAAGAGACCCAGTACTTC,CATSDKGWGEETQYF
TRBV7-8,-,-,TRBJ2-7,15,TGTGCCAGCAGCCCTCGGAGAGTTAGCAACTACGAGCAGTACTTC,CASSPRRVSNYEQYF
TRBV5-1,TRBD1,-,TRBJ2-2,15,TGCGCCAGCAGCATCCGACAGGGCCGGCCCGGGGAGCTGTTTTTT,CASSIRQGRPGELFF
TRBV9,-,-,TRBJ1-6,14,TGTGCCAGCAGCGTCGGGACATTTTATTCACCCCTCCACTTT,CASSVGTFYSPLHF
TRBV9,TRBD2,-,TRBJ2-7,14,TGTGCCAGCAGCGTTAGCGGGGTGCCCTACGAGCAGTACTTC,CASSVSGVPYEQYF
TRBV10-1,TRBD1,-,TRBJ2-7,14,TGCGCCAGCAGTCCGGGACAGCGGCCCTACGAGCAGTACTTC,CASSPGQRPYEQYF
TRBV5-4,TRBD1,-,TRBJ2-7,15,TGTGCCAGCAGCCCGGGACAGGGCGATTCCTACGAGCAGTACTTC,CASSPGQGDSYEQYF
TRBV7-3,TRBD2,-,TRBJ2-1,17,TGTGCCAGCAGCTCGCAGACTAGCGGGAGCTCCTACAATGAGCAGTTCTTC,CASSSQTSGSSYNEQFF
TRBV7-8,TRBD2,-,TRBJ2-7,15,TGTGCCAGCAGCGGACGGGGGGTCCTAGCTTACGAGCAGTACTTC,CASSGRGVLAYEQYF
TRBV12-5,-,-,TRBJ1-3,18,TGTGCTAGTGGTTTGGGCCCGGGTAAGCCCAGCTCTGGAAACACCATATATTTT,CASGLGPGKPSSGNTIYF
TRBV6-5,TRBD1,-,TRBJ1-1,13,TGTGCCAGCACTGTACCTGGGACAGGAGAAGCTTTCTTT,CASTVPGTGEAFF
TRBV21-1,-,-,TRBJ1-3,16,TGTGCCAGCAGCAAAAGGGGGGGGTACTCTGGAAACACCATATATTTT,CASSKRGGYSGNTIYF
TRBV7-8,TRBD2,-,TRBJ2-2,18,TGTGCCAGCAGCTTAGCGCAAGCGGGAGGGCTCTTTACCGGGGAGCTGTTTTTT,CASSLAQAGGLFTGELFF
TRBV5-6,-,-,TRBJ2-2,16,TGTGCCAGCAGCGGAACAGAAAGAGTCATAACCGGGGAGCTGTTTTTT,CASSGTERVITGELFF
TRBV10-3,TRBD2,-,TRBJ2-3,16,TGTGCCATCAGGACTAGCGGAGTCGTTAGCACAGATACGCAGTATTTT,CAIRTSGVVSTDTQYF
TRBV27,-,once,TRBJ2-1,14,TGTGCCAGCAGTTTGCTGAATGGGGCCACGGAGCAGTTCTTC,CASSLLNGATEQFF
TRBV5-1,-,-,TRBJ1-1,13,TGCGCCAGCAGCTCCCATTGGGAGGCTGAAGCTTTCTTT,CASSSHWEAEAFF
TRBV13,TRBD1,-,TRBJ1-2,17,TGTGCCAGCAGCGTTCCAGGCTCGGGACAGGGGAACTATGGCTACACCTTC,CASSVPGSGQGNYGYTF
TRBV19,-,-,TRBJ2-2,14,TGTGCCAGTTCTCCCGGAGGATACTCCGGGGAGCTGTTTTTT,CASSPGGYSGELFF
TRBV28,TRBD1,-,TRBJ1-2,15,TGTGCCAGCAGTCCATATGGACAGGCCGGCTATGGCTACACCTTC,CASSPYGQAGYGYTF
TRBV10-1,-,-,TRBJ2-7,14,TGCGCCAGCAGTGACCCCCCGACTAACTACGAGCAGTACTTC,CASSDPPTNYEQYF
TRBV6-6,-,-,TRBJ2-2,14,TGTGCCAGCAGTTACTCAGGGGCGGCCGGGGAGCTGTTTTTT,CASSYSGAAGELFF
TRBV10-1,TRBD1,-,TRBJ1-6,15,TGCGCCAGCAGCCAAGACAGGGGCAAGAATTCACCCCTCCACTTT,CASSQDRGKNSPLHF
TRBV11-2,-,once,TRBJ2-4,14,TGTGCCAGCAGCTTATTAGGGGTTGCGAACATTCAGTACTTC,CASSLLGVANIQYF
TRBV9,TRBD2,-,TRBJ2-1,16,TGTGCCAGCAGCCCGACTAGCGGGAGGTCCTACAATGAGCAGTTCTTC,CASSPTSGRSYNEQFF
TRBV2,-,-,TRBJ2-7,12,TGTGCCAGCAGTGATGTAAGGAGCGAGCAGTACTTC,CASSDVRSEQYF
TRBV2,-,once,TRBJ2-7,15,TGTGCCAGCAGTGAAGGGACTCTCCCTAGCTACGAGCAGTACTTC,CASSEGTLPSYEQYF
TRBV20-1,TRBD2,-,TRBJ2-2,17,TGCAGTGCTAGTACCGGGACTAGCAAGATAAACACCGGGGAGCTGTTTTTT,CSASTGTSKINTGELFF
TRBV4-1,TRBD1,-,TRBJ1-6,15,TGCGCCAGCAGCCGAACCGGGACAGGAATTTCACCCCTCCACTTT,CASSRTGTGISPLHF
TRBV9,TRBD1,-,TRBJ1-1,17,TGTGCCAGCAGCGTCGAGGACAGGGGAGTGGGGAACACTGAAGCTTTCTTT,CASSVEDRGVGNTEAFF
TRBV6-5,-,-,TRBJ1-1,13,TGTGCCAGCAGTTTCGTTGGGGGGAATGAAGCTTTCTTT,CASSFVGGNEAFF
TRBV25-1,-,-,TRBJ2-2,15,TGTGCCAGCAGTCGATCCCAGGGATACACCGGGGAGCTGTTTTTT,CASSRSQGYTGELFF
TRBV30,-,-,TRBJ1-1,14,TGTGCCTGGAGTGTAACCAGGCAAAACACTGAAGCTTTCTTT,CAWSVTRQNTEAFF
TRBV10-3,TRBD1,-,TRBJ2-3,12,TGTGCCATCCAGGGGGGCACAGATACGCAGTATTTT,CAIQGGTDTQYF
TRBV24-1,TRBD1,-,TRBJ2-5,17,TGTGCCACCAGTGCAGCCTCTGGGACAGGACACCAAGAGACCCAGTACTTC,CATSAASGTGHQETQYF
TRBV4-1,-,-,TRBJ2-5,13,TGCGCCAGCAGCCGACAGAACCAAGAGACCCAGTACTTC,CASSRQNQETQYF
TRBV25-1,-,-,TRBJ1-4,17,TGTGCCAGCAGTGAACCATATCAGGGTAGCGGTAATGAAAAACTGTTTTTT,CASSEPYQGSGNEKLFF
TRBV18,TRBD1,-,TRBJ1-5,12,TGTGCCAGCTCAGAATCCGGGACAGGGGAGCATTTT,CASSESGTGEHF
TRBV19,TRBD1,-,TRBJ1-4,15,TGTGCCAGTAGCAGACAGGGTGGGCAATACGAAAAACTGTTTTTT,CASSRQGGQYEKLFF
TRBV30,-,-,TRBJ1-1,14,TGTGCCTGGAGTGCCCTCGGACGGGGCACTGAAGCTTTCTTT,CAWSALGRGTEAFF
TRBV5-1,-,-,TRBJ2-6,15,TGCGCCAGCAGCTTGGGGGCATCTGGGGCCAACGTCCTGACTTTC,CASSLGASGANVLTF
TRBV30,-,-,TRBJ2-7,12,TGTGCCTGGAGTGACAGGGCCTACGAGCAGTACTTC,CAWSDRAYEQYF
TRBV11-2,TRBD2,-,TRBJ2-3,13,TGTGCCAGCAGCTCCCGGGGGGGAGATACGCAGTATTTT,CASSSRGGDTQYF
TRBV7-6,TRBD1,few,TRBJ2-1,17,TGTGCCAGCAGCCATCGTGGACAGGGCACCGTGGCAAATGAGCAGTTCTTC,CASSHRGQGTVANEQFF
TRBV5-1,TRBD2,-,TRBJ2-2,15,TGCGCCAGCAGCCCGACTAGCGGGAGCACCGGGGAGCTGTTTTTT,CASSPTSGSTGELFF
TRBV27,TRBD2,-,TRBJ2-7,15,TGTGCCAGCAGTCCCCTTCTAGCGGGAATCTACGAGCAGTACTTC,CASSPLLAGIYEQYF
TRBV20-1,TRBD1,-,TRBJ2-3,14,TGCAGTGCTAGTCAGGGGGAGACAAAAGATACGCAGTATTTT,CSASQGETKDTQYF
TRBV11-3,-,-,TRBJ1-1,14,TGTGCCAGCAGCTTAGTCACAGGGACCACTGAAGCTTTCTTT,CASSLVTGTTEAFF
TRBV2,-,-,TRBJ1-5,17,TGTGCCAGCAGTGAATCCGGACTCCTGGTAGCTAATCAGCCCCAGCATTTT,CASSESGLLVANQPQHF
TRBV6-5,-,-,TRBJ2-1,16,TGTGCCAGCAGTTACTCTTCCCTTTCCTCCTACAATGAGCAGTTCTTC,CASSYSSLSSYNEQFF
TRBV11-2,TRBD2,-,TRBJ2-3,14,TGTGCCAGCAGCCCGACGGGAGGGGGAGATACGCAGTATTTT,CASSPTGGGDTQYF
TRBV6-5,-,-,TRBJ2-7,14,TGTGCCAGCAGACCAGGGACGTCCGGGGGCGAGCAGTACTTC,CASRPGTSGGEQYF
TRBV11-3,TRBD1,-,TRBJ2-7,14,TGTGCCAGCAGCTTACCGGACAGGCTCTCCAGGCAGTACTTC,CASSLPDRLSRQYF